This TCR beta chain was sequenced for a study of PD-1 blockade in classical Hodgkin lymphoma (dated by TCRdb to 2018 to 2020). Broadly, across the study: Nivolumab dosing was 3 mg/kg intravenously every 2 weeks, continuing until either disease progression or unacceptable toxicity. A peripheral blood immune signature of response to PD-1 blockade in classical Hodgkin lymphoma was defined using TCR beta sequencing and CyTOF. Results and caveats for the whole study, not just this receptor: Baseline TCR diversity was reported to be lower in newly diagnosed patients than in healthy donors, and even lower in relapsed/refractory patients. The study was restricted to a single clinical trial cohort, and the causes of repertoire differences, possibly disease activity or prior therapy, were left undefined. Among trial patients, those achieving complete response had baseline diversity similar to that of newly diagnosed patients, while diversity was significantly lower in partial responders and progressors. Diversity was lower in patients who began nivolumab less than 1 year after ASCT, so these patients were left out of later analyses to avoid confounding by immune reconstitution. A significant rise by C4D1 was seen in CD4+ but not CD8+ TCR diversity (p=0.0027 vs p=0.16), with the rise being most apparent in complete responders (p=0.02).

Genomic DNA was isolated using the Qiagen DNeasy kit from unsorted PBMCs as well as from negatively selected CD4+ and CD8+ fractions. TCR beta CDR3 regions were subjected to amplification by immunoSEQ multiplex PCR with primers that anneal to V and J segments. A synthetic immune receptor repertoire was used to minimize amplification bias, and any remaining bias was removed computationally after sequencing. On the study's bioinformatics: Repertoire diversity was quantified as the Shannon entropy index using custom Python scripts. Unsorted, CD4+ and CD8+ repertoires were examined separately, except in combined analyses, for which CD4+ and CD8+ sequences were merged in silico. Clonal expansion was defined as a frequency increase of at least 2-fold after treatment compared with C1D1, and clones undetected at baseline were assigned a pseudocount of 0.5. Clones with 0 or 1 copy at C1D1 were classified as singleton clones, and clones with 2 or more copies were classified as non-singleton clones. Clones expanded in unsorted samples were labelled as CD4+, CD8+ or unknown by matching protein sequences in sorted samples from the same patient. Diversity changes from C1D1 to C4D1 were tested in paired samples using Wilcoxon tests. TCRdb obtained this table from immuneACCESS and retained in-frame rearrangements with V and J assigned. These tables miss some clones; where compared with another copy, unresolved V genes account for less than half of the shortfall, and the remainder is unexplained. D and trimming were read from the DNA, whereas the V and J calls and clone size are those reported in that table. In this sample the table shows under 100,000 clones, approximately 88% of which occur a single time. 9% to 15% of the sample goes to the ten largest clones.

At the junction V is shortened by 4 bases and J by 5 bases; bases outside the gene matches: 4. The CDR1 and CDR2 encoded by the germline V gene are SGHRS and YFSETQ. The CDR3 contains 15 residues, cysteine and phenylalanine counted. Only the CDR3 part of the read is kept: 45 bases, read in frame from the first base. Explained via the paper, the time point label denotes: cycle 1 day 1 (C1D1), immediately before nivolumab initiation. Every trial patient had relapsed after autologous stem cell transplantation, and cohorts A, B and C differed in prior brentuximab vedotin exposure. A total of 50 to 70 patients with relapsed/refractory classical Hodgkin lymphoma made up the trial cohort, and each patient's best overall response was complete response, partial response or progressive disease. Trial patients were treated with single-agent nivolumab in the multi-cohort phase II CheckMate 205 trial. An independent review committee assessed best overall response by applying the 2007 International Working Group response criteria. Trial PBMCs were collected immediately before nivolumab initiation (C1D1) and during therapy at cycle 2 day 1 and cycle 4 day 1. Peripheral blood was collected in 8 mL Vacutainer Cell Preparation Tubes, from which PBMCs were isolated by centrifugation and then cryopreserved.

Turning to this clone: This receptor's antigen is unknown. Base qualities are missing; no much larger clone stands one base away.

The chain joins TRBV5-1 to TRBJ2-2; 11 bases in the junction line up with TRBD2. The sample in question was peripheral blood mononuclear cells (PBMCs), obtained at baseline. The receptor comes from a human donor with classical Hodgkin lymphoma. The CDR3 protein sequence reads: CASSPGLADTGELFF. The sequenced DNA is TGCGCCAGCAGCCCGGGACTAGCGGATACCGGGGAGCTGTTTTTT.